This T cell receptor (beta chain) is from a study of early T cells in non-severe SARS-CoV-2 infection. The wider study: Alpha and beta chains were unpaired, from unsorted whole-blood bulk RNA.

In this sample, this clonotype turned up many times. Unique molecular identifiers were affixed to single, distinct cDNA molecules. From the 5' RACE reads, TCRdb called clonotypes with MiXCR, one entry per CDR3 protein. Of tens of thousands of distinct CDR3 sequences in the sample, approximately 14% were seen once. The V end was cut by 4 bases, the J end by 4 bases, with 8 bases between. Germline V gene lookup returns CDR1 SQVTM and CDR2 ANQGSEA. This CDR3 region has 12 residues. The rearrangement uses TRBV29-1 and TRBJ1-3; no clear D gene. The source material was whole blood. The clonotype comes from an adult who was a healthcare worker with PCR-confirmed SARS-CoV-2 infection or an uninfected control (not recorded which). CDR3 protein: CSVGTDGNTIYF. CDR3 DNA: TGCAGCGTTGGGACGGACGGAAACACCATATATTTT.